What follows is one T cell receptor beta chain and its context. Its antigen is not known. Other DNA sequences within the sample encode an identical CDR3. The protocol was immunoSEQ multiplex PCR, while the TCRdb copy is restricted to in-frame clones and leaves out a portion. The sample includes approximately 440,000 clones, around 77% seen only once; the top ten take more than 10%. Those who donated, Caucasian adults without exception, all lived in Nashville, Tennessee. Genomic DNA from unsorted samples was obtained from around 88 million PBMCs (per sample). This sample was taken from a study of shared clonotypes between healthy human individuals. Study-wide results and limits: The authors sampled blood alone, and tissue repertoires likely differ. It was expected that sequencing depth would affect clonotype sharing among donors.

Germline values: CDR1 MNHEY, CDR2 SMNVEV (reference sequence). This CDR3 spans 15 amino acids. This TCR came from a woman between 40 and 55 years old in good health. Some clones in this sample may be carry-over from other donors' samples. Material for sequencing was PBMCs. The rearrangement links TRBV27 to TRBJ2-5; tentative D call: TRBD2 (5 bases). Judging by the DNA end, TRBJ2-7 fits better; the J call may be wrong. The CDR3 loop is CASSPDGVNAYEQYF. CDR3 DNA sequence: TGTGCCAGCAGTCCCGACGGGGTAAATGCCTACGAGCAGTACTTC.